The clone carrying this T cell receptor beta chain was recorded a few times. Authors' methods: Using reference gene primer amplification, nucleated cell counts were estimated. Sequencing was performed with immunoSEQ multiplex PCR; in TCRdb, only in-frame clones are kept and a portion is missing. The DNA gave D and trimming, while V, J and clone size come from that table. The sample records about 300,000 clones, about 88% being singletons. This entry comes from a study of blood T cell repertoires in COVID-19. For the study at large: PBMCs, B-cell-depleted T cells, or T cells were the source of the cDNA or gDNA that made up the material.

CDR1 is KGHSH and CDR2 is LQKENI in the germline V gene. The CDR3 is made up of 16 amino acids. The V end lost 1 base, the J end lost 1 base, and 11 bases lay between the germline ends. The clonotype was recovered from a human donor with COVID-19, enrolled during active disease. The donor label of this sample is uncertain. This sequence joins TRBV18 and TRBJ1-5; TRBD1 is a possible D gene (5 bases). Material: peripheral blood. DNA of the CDR3: TGTGCCAGCTCACCACTGCATAGGGGCAGCAATCAGCCCCAGCATTTT. This gives the protein CASSPLHRGSNQPQHF.